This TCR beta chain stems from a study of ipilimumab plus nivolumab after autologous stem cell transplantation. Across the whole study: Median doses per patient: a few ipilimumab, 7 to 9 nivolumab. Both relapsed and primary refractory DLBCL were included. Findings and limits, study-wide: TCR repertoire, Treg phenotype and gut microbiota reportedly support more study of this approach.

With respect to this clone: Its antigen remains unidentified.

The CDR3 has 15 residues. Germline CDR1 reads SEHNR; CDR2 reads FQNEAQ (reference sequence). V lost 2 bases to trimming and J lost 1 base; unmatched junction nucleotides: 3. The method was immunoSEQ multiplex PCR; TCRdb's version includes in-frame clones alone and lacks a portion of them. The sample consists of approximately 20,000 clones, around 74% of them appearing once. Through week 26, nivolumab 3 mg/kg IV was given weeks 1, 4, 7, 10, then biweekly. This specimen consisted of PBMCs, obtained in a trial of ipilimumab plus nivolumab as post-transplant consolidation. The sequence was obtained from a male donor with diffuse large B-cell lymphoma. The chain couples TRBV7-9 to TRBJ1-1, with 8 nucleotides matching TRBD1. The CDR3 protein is CASSLQGAKNTEAFF. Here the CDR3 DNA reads TGTGCCAGCAGCTTACAGGGGGCCAAGAACACTGAAGCTTTCTTT.